The 26 T cell receptor beta chains reported below all come from one sample, sequenced in a study of control samples from healthy donors and cancer patients. Sequencing used immunoSEQ multiplex PCR; TCRdb keeps in-frame clones, though not all of them. The top ten hold 3.4% of the sample, which has 90,000 to 150,000 clones, about nine tenths seen once. The sample taken for sequencing was blood. Receptors originate from a man aged 40-55 years in good health.

The chain carries TRBV9 and TRBJ2-1; 12 bases line up with TRBD2. Trimming cost V 0 bases and J 10 bases; bases outside gene matches: 8. Germline-derived CDR1 and CDR2 are SGDLS and YYNGEE. The CDR3 is made up of 16 amino acids. The CDR3 spells CASSVGASGGAIEQFF. CDR3 bases: TGTGCCAGCAGCGTAGGCGCTAGCGGGGGGGCCATAGAGCAGTTCTTC. The full variable domain, its missing parts supplied by reference TRBV9 and TRBJ2-1, is DSGVTQTPKHLITATGQRVTLRCSPRSGDLSVYWYQQSLDQGLQFLIQYYNGEERAKGNILERFSAQQFPDLHSELNLSSLELGDSALYFCASSVGASGGAIEQFFGPGTRLTVL.

This chain connects TRBV5-1 to TRBJ1-1; D is undetermined. V lost 0 bases and J lost 8, with 8 bases in between. The length of the CDR3 is 12 residues. Germline V gene lookup returns CDR1 SGHRS and CDR2 YFSETQ. The CDR3 sequence is CASSLAAGEAFF. The CDR3 DNA sequence: TGCGCCAGCAGCTTGGCCGCGGGGGAAGCTTTCTTT.

The genes are TRBV19 and TRBJ1-2; a weak D match, TRBD1 (5 bases). The CDR3 runs 13 residues. Germline V gene lookup returns CDR1 LNHDA and CDR2 SQIVND (reference sequence). The ends were cut back, 9 bases at V and 4 bases at J, with 15 bases in the middle. CDR3 bases: TGTGCCAGCTCTGAGACAGCCTCCTATGGCTACACCTTC. Translating gives CASSETASYGYTF. Together with reference TRBV19 and TRBJ1-2, the CDR3 gives the full variable domain: DGGITQSPKYLFRKEGQNVTLSCEQNLNHDAMYWYRQDPGQGLRLIYYSQIVNDFQKGDIAEGYSVSREKKESFPLTVTSAQKNPTAFYLCASSETASYGYTFGSGTRLTVV.

The genes are TRBV6-6 and TRBJ1-5; no clear D. Germline V lookup: CDR1 MNHNY, CDR2 SVGAGI (reference sequence). The germline V and J ends were trimmed by 5 bases and 2 bases, with 13 bases remaining between them. CDR3 size: 15 residues. DNA of the CDR3: TGTGCCAGCAGTCTCGATAGGGCAGGCAATCAGCCCCAGCATTTT. Translating gives CASSLDRAGNQPQHF.

V and J are TRBV5-1 and TRBJ2-2, with TRBD1 matching 11 bases. After removal of 0 bases from V and 9 bases from J, the junction contained 4 bases not matched to a gene. Germline CDR1 and CDR2: SGHRS and YFSETQ. This CDR3 has 15 residues. The DNA for the CDR3 is TGCGCCAGCAGCTTGGGGGGACAGGGGGATCGGGAGCTGTTTTTT. This encodes CASSLGGQGDRELFF. Combining the CDR3 with reference TRBV5-1 and TRBJ2-2 gives the whole variable domain KAGVTQTPRYLIKTRGQQVTLSCSPISGHRSVSWYQQTPGQGLQFLFEYFSETQRNKGNFPGRFSGRQFSNSRSEMNVSTLELGDSALYLCASSLGGQGDRELFFGEGSRLTVL.

V usage is TRBV12-3 or TRBV12-4 and J usage is TRBJ1-2; D ambiguous. The CDR3 is 13 residues long. V was pared by 1 base and J by 5 bases, with 8 bases between. This CDR3 reads CASSLDPVYGYTF. The CDR3 nucleotides are TGTGCCAGCAGTTTAGACCCTGTTTATGGCTACACCTTC.

The chain recombines TRBV6-5 with TRBJ1-2; perhaps TRBD1 as D (6 bases). Germline V gene sequence: CDR1 MNHEY, CDR2 SVGAGI. This CDR3 spans 14 amino acids. Trimming took 4 bases from V and 7 from J, leaving 16 bases between them. In DNA form, the CDR3 reads TGTGCCAGCAGTTTCGGGGGGGGCAGGGGTGGCTACACCTTC. Its translation: CASSFGGGRGGYTF.

The chain has TRBV11-3 and TRBJ2-3; 14 nucleotides align to TRBD2. CDR3 length: 19 amino acids. J gave up 4 bases and V 3 bases, and 12 bases lay outside the gene matches. Germline V gene data show CDR1 as SGHNT and CDR2 as YENEEA. The CDR3: CASSFLPGLAGAPADTQYF. CDR3 DNA sequence: TGTGCCAGCAGCTTCCTCCCGGGACTAGCGGGGGCCCCCGCAGATACGCAGTATTTT. Using reference TRBV11-3 and TRBJ2-3 for the parts outside the CDR3, the full variable domain is EAGVVQSPRYKIIEKKQPVAFWCNPISGHNTLYWYLQNLGQGPELLIRYENEEAVDDSQLPKDRFSAERLKGVDSTLKIQPAELGDSAVYLCASSFLPGLAGAPADTQYFGPGTRLTVL.

The rearrangement links TRBV5-1 to TRBJ2-3, with 16 bases lining up with TRBD2. Germline V CDR1 and CDR2: SGHRS, YFSETQ. After removal of 4 bases from V and 4 bases from J, the junction contained 9 bases not matched to a gene. The CDR3 is 18 residues long. The CDR3 region has the DNA TGCGCCAGCAGCCAGGGACTAGCGGGGGGGCGTTCCCCAGATACGCAGTATTTT. This translates into CASSQGLAGGRSPDTQYF. Full variable domain (outside the CDR3, taken from reference TRBV5-1 and TRBJ2-3): KAGVTQTPRYLIKTRGQQVTLSCSPISGHRSVSWYQQTPGQGLQFLFEYFSETQRNKGNFPGRFSGRQFSNSRSEMNVSTLELGDSALYLCASSQGLAGGRSPDTQYFGPGTRLTVL.

The chain joins TRBV6-5 to TRBJ2-2, with 10 bases identical to TRBD1. CDR3 length equals 14 residues. CDR1 and CDR2 from the germline V gene are MNHEY and SVGAGI. Trimming at V came to 2 bases and at J to 7 bases, leaving 1 base not matched to a gene. CDR3: CASSYRTGGGELFF. CDR3 DNA: TGTGCCAGCAGTTACAGGACAGGGGGCGGGGAGCTGTTTTTT.

The V call is TRBV14, the J call TRBJ2-2, with 8 bases matching TRBD1. This CDR3 is built from 16 residues. J lost 9 bases, V lost 4 bases, and 13 bases had no gene match. Germline V gene data show CDR1 as SGHDN and CDR2 as FVKESK. In nucleotides, the CDR3 is TGTGCCAGCAGCCCTCGAGGGCAGGGGGCTTTGTGGGAGCTGTTTTTT. It translates to CASSPRGQGALWELFF.

This chain connects TRBV12-5 to TRBJ1-2; maybe TRBD1 (6 bases). Germline V gene data show CDR1 as LGHNT and CDR2 as FRNRAP. V lost 2 bases and J 7 bases, leaving 11 bases between the germline ends. The CDR3 consists of 13 residues. The CDR3 DNA reads TGTGCTAGTGGTTTGAGCGACAGGAGTGGCTACACCTTC. This gives the protein CASGLSDRSGYTF.

As concerns this clone: Mismatch with germline at one junction end may stem from a read error. The V call is TRBV7-9, the J call TRBJ1-1; D remains unclear. From germline, CDR1 is SEHNR and CDR2 FQNEAQ (reference sequence). CDR3 length: 13 residues. The CDR3 loop reads CTSSFRMNTEAFF. In DNA, the CDR3 is TGTACCAGCAGCTTTCGGATGAACACTGAAGCTTTCTTT.

This sequence joins TRBV11-3 and TRBJ2-2, with TRBD1 matching 7 bases. CDR3 length: 15 residues. Germline assignment: CDR1 SGHNT and CDR2 YENEEA. J was trimmed by 0 bases and V by 6 bases; bases with no gene match: 4. This chain's CDR3 is CASRQGISNTGELFF. In nucleotides, the CDR3 is TGTGCCAGCAGACAGGGGATATCGAACACCGGGGAGCTGTTTTTT.

This chain joins TRBV28 and TRBJ1-5, with TRBD1 identical over 9 bases. V lost 3 bases, J lost 0 bases, and 9 bases stayed unmatched. The CDR3 runs to 18 residues. Germline V gene data show CDR1 as MDHEN and CDR2 as SYDVKM. In DNA, the CDR3 is TGTGCCAGCAGTTTCTATGGGACAGGGACAATTAGCAATCAGCCCCAGCATTTT. Residues: CASSFYGTGTISNQPQHF.

This rearrangement joins TRBV11-2 to TRBJ2-3; TRBD2 matches at 8 bases. The germline V gene encodes CDR1 SGHAT and CDR2 FQNNGV. The CDR3 is 16 residues long. V shed 1 base, J shed 5 bases, and the junction held 8 bases outside the gene matches. The CDR3 region is CASSLVQRGKKDTQYF. CDR3 in DNA: TGTGCCAGCAGCTTAGTCCAGCGGGGGAAAAAAGATACGCAGTATTTT.

V and J are TRBV24-1 and TRBJ1-5; D is ambiguous. This CDR3 region has 12 residues. Germline V gives CDR1 KGHDR, CDR2 SFDVKD. Trimming took 1 base from V and 7 from J, leaving 4 bases between them. CDR3 sequence reads: CATSDLGQPQHF. The CDR3 bases are TGTGCCACCAGTGATTTAGGCCAGCCCCAGCATTTT.

This clone was seen a few times. The chain uses TRBV28 and TRBJ2-3; D may match TRBD1 or TRBD2 (5 bases each). The CDR3 is 13 amino acids. With 6 bases removed from V and 5 bases from J, the gap between germline ends came to 12 bases. Germline V gives CDR1 MDHEN, CDR2 SYDVKM. CDR3 DNA sequence: TGTGCCAGCAGCTCCGGGGCCCAAGATACGCAGTATTTT. Its protein product is CASSSGAQDTQYF.

This chain uses TRBV7-9 with TRBJ2-2, with D unclear. Germline V gene sequence: CDR1 SEHNR, CDR2 FQNEAQ (reference sequence). V was trimmed by 3 bases and J by 4 bases, leaving 6 bases between them. There are 13 residues in the CDR3. The CDR3 loop is CASSFEVTGELFF. The CDR3 DNA is TGTGCCAGCAGCTTTGAGGTCACCGGGGAGCTGTTTTTT.

This rearrangement joins TRBV15 to TRBJ2-2; no definite D call. The germline V gene has CDR1 LNHNV and CDR2 YYDKDF (reference sequence). The ends were cut back, 3 bases at V and 2 bases at J, with 4 bases in the middle. CDR3 length: 13 amino acids. The CDR3 spells CATSSLNTGELFF. The DNA of the CDR3 is TGTGCCACCAGCAGTTTAAACACCGGGGAGCTGTTTTTT.

The sample holds a few counts of this clone. This chain joins TRBV7-2 and TRBJ1-1; TRBD1 agrees at 12 bases. Germline V CDR1 and CDR2: SGHTA, FQGNSA. This CDR3 has 16 residues. The J segment lost 4 bases and the V segment lost 4 bases, leaving 7 bases of the junction unmatched. The CDR3 coding sequence is TGTGCCAGCAGCTGGTGGGACAGGGGGCTGGGCACTGAAGCTTTCTTT. Translating it yields CASSWWDRGLGTEAFF.

The chain employs TRBV5-1 and TRBJ1-2; no reliable D call. The length of the CDR3 is 15 residues. Per the germline V gene, CDR1 is SGHRS and CDR2 is YFSETQ. Trimming took 0 bases from V and 6 from J, leaving 15 bases between them. The CDR3 DNA follows: TGCGCCAGCAGCTTGGACAGCCGACGGAATGATGGCTACACCTTC. It is translated as CASSLDSRRNDGYTF.

The chain recombines TRBV11-1 with TRBJ1-2; D is possibly TRBD1 (6 bases). V gave up 5 bases and J gave up 4 bases, with 11 bases separating them. Per germline, CDR1 SGHAT and CDR2 FQDESV (reference sequence). The CDR3 totals 13 residues. CDR3 nucleotides: TGTGCCAGCAGCGGGGGCCTCACCTATGGCTACACCTTC. It yields the protein CASSGGLTYGYTF.

The genes are TRBV5-1 and TRBJ2-7; a possible D gene is TRBD2 (6 bases). The CDR3 loop spans 13 amino acids. V was clipped by 5 bases and J by 0 bases, with 9 bases between them. Per germline, CDR1 SGHRS and CDR2 YFSETQ. CDR3 loop: CASRTGGSYEQYF. The CDR3, as DNA: TGCGCCAGCAGGACCGGGGGCTCCTACGAGCAGTACTTC.

The J gene is TRBJ1-5, the V gene TRBV3-1 (or the pseudogene TRBV3-2), with 8 bases matching TRBD1. Germline V lookup: CDR1 LGHDT, CDR2 YNNKEL (reference sequence). Trimming removed 4 bases from V and 5 bases from J; junction bases left unmatched: 4. The CDR3 covers 14 residues. This CDR3 reads CASSPLQGDQPQHF. The CDR3 DNA is TGTGCCAGCAGCCCTTTACAGGGGGATCAGCCCCAGCATTTT.

J is TRBJ1-1 and V is TRBV18; 8 bases match TRBD1. From germline, CDR1 is KGHSH and CDR2 LQKENI. CDR3 length: 15 residues. The trim removed 0 bases at V and 5 bases at J, leaving 5 bases unmatched. CDR3 in amino acids: CASSPPQGARTEAFF. In DNA, the CDR3 is TGTGCCAGCTCACCACCGCAGGGGGCAAGGACTGAAGCTTTCTTT.